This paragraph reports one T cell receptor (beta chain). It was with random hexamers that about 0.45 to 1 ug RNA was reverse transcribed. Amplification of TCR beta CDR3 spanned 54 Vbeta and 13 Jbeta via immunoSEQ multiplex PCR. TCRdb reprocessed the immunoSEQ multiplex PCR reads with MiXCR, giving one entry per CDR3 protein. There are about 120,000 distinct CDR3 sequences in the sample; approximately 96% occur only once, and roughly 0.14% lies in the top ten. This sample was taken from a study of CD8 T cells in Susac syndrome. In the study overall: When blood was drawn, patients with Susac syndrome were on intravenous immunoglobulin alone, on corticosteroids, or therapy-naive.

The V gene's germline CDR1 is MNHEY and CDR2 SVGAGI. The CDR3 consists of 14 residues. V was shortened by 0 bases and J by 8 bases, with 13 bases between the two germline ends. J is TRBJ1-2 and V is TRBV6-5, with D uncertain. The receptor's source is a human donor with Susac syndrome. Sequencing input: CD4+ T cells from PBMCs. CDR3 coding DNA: TGTGCCAGCAGTTACTCAGGGTACCAACGGGGCTACACCTTC. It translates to CASSYSGYQRGYTF.